The TCR beta chain under discussion was sequenced for a study of spatial heterogeneity in lung cancer. The wider study: Sequences of the beta chain were consistently detected in greater numbers than alpha-chain sequences.

A single record per CDR3 protein comes from TCRdb applying MiXCR to the 5' RACE reads. The data hold about 70,000 distinct CDR3 sequences, with 8% to 10% observed a single time. The time point denotes: blood at routine non-recurrence follow-up after resection. In this sample, this clonotype turned up many times. The material sequenced was PBMCs, taken at follow-up. This clonotype was obtained from a female donor with early-stage non-small cell lung cancer.

For the CDR3, the DNA is TGTGCCAGCTCACCCAGCGGACGCACAGATACGCAGTATTTT. The encoded protein is CASSPSGRTDTQYF. The V gene is TRBV18, the J gene TRBJ2-3; D might be TRBD2 (5 bases). Germline assignment: CDR1 KGHSH and CDR2 LQKENI. This CDR3 is built from 14 residues. Trimming took 3 bases from V and 1 from J, leaving 8 bases between them.